This T cell receptor (beta chain) was identified in a study of T-cell reconstitution after alpha-beta-depleted transplantation in children. Preparation of the TCRbeta library used unique molecular identifiers. TCRdb reanalysed the PCR reads using MiXCR and keeps one entry per CDR3 protein. The sample yields a few hundred thousand distinct CDR3 sequences, more than 20% seen once. The germline gives CDR1 SGHRS, CDR2 YFSETQ. The length of the CDR3 is 14 residues. V was clipped by 0 bases and J by 5 bases, with 8 bases between them. Study-wide points: Alpha-beta T cells about two months after transplant reportedly derived from several hundred expanded graft clones. T-cell counts and diversity at one year post-transplant came mainly from newly produced T cells.

This clonotype was seen more than once but under ten times. As yet, its antigen is unknown. The clonotype originates from a male patient aged 10-17 years who had a stem cell transplant for acute lymphoblastic leukemia, so the T cells may come from the graft donor. This specimen was PBMCs, mostly from graft donor cells, taken 180 days after TCRalphabeta/CD19-depleted stem cell transplant. The V call is TRBV5-1, the J call TRBJ1-4; D call uncertain. The DNA for the CDR3 is TGCGCCAGCAGCTTGGACGGGTCGAATGAAAAACTGTTTTTT. Translating it yields CASSLDGSNEKLFF.